This TCR beta chain was documented in a study of blood T cell repertoires in COVID-19 (TCRdb year 2020). Context from the whole study: Samples from collaborators originated in the United States, Italy and Spain and spanned both the acute and convalescent phases of COVID-19. Where available, HLA class I and class II types were taken from metadata supplied by the sample provider and were not determined by assay-based typing. Samples came from the ongoing ImmuneRACE study (first 160 participants) plus 1,254 subjects from 6 global collaborators. The prospective study material was composed of cDNA or gDNA derived from T cells, B-cell-depleted T cells, or PBMCs. The sample metadata nearly always contained a de-identified subject ID, COVID-19 status, age in years and sex. The dataset comprised deeply sampled blood TCRbeta repertoires from subjects exposed to, actively infected with, or recovered from COVID-19. The repertoires were released in a freely available public database intended as a resource for research on the immune response to SARS-CoV-2.

A note on this clone: It has no known antigen specificity. Base qualities are not provided; no much larger clone lies one nucleotide away.

TCRbeta CDR3 regions were amplified from genomic DNA by means of the immunoSEQ Assay, a bias-controlled multiplex PCR. The original pipeline was this. The number of nucleated cells in each sample was estimated from the amplification of reference gene primers within the assay. To quantify the absolute abundance of each unique TCRbeta CDR3 rearrangement, sequence reads were collapsed and filtered. For each sample, productive Simpson clonality was calculated as the square root of Simpson's diversity index across productive rearrangements. This immuneACCESS table, as held by TCRdb, lists in-frame sequences with V and J called but not all clones. Of the missing ones, under half trace to an unresolved V gene in checked studies; the others have no known cause. Clone size and V and J calls were adopted from that table, with D and trimming inferred from the DNA. Recorded for this sample are about 200,000 clones; about 90% of them occurred a single time. Of the sample, 6.5% to 9.5% falls within the top ten clones.

Participants in the prospective study were enrolled through a virtual design, were aged about 18 to 100 years, and lived in 24 United States geographic areas. In the prospective study, participants were assigned to cohorts based on the clinical history participants reported in a screening survey and a study questionnaire. Recovered participants in ImmuneRACE Cohort 3 were defined as having two consecutive negative NP/OP PCR tests, clearance from a healthcare professional, or resolution of symptoms. In the prospective study, mobile phlebotomists collected whole blood, serum and a nasopharyngeal or oropharyngeal swab from each participant. Participants in the prospective study had the option to provide additional blood draws and questionnaires over an approximately 2-month period. Prospective study blood samples were shipped either frozen or at room temperature before DNA extraction. What the authors observed across the whole study: Clinical and demographic metadata were provided uncurated, with the amount varying by source and participant.

The specimen sequenced was PBMCs or T cells enriched from blood (not recorded which). The origin of this receptor is a woman aged 18-29 years who had recovered from COVID-19.

CDR3 protein: CASSVEGQGTGYTF. The DNA sequence is as follows: TGTGCCAGCAGCGTAGAGGGACAGGGGACTGGCTACACCTTC. This sequence uses TRBV9 and TRBJ1-2; 10 middle bases align to TRBD1. The CDR3 runs 14 amino acids, cysteine and phenylalanine included. Here the CDR3 DNA is all that survives: 42 bases in frame from base 1. Based on the germline V gene, the CDR1 and CDR2 sequences are SGDLS and YYNGEE. For this chain, trimming is 0 bases at the V end and 7 bases at the J end, and the number of junction bases without a gene match is 3.